Below are 7 T cell receptor beta chains sequenced from a single sample in a study of blood T cell repertoires in COVID-19. The data were produced by immunoSEQ multiplex PCR, yet TCRdb's version contains in-frame clones alone and is incomplete. The sample consists of 210,000 or so clones, 81% of them appearing once. Sequencing input: PBMCs or T cells enriched from blood (not recorded which). These receptors were taken from a woman in her forties or fifties with acute COVID-19.

CDR3 DNA: TGTGCCAGCAGCTTACGAGATCCGAACACCGGGGAGCTGTTTTTT. It is translated as CASSLRDPNTGELFF. The J gene is TRBJ2-2, the V gene TRBV7-8; no clear D gene. The CDR3 extends over 15 amino acids. Trimming shortened V by 2 bases and J by 0 bases, and 7 bases separated the two germline ends. Germline CDR1 reads SGHVS; CDR2 reads FQNEAQ.

The gene calls are TRBV5-4 and TRBJ1-3; TRBD1 matches 8 bases. J lost 4 bases, V lost 4 bases, and 7 bases had no gene match. CDR3 length: 15 residues. Germline V lookup: CDR1 SGHNT, CDR2 YYREEE (reference sequence). The CDR3 DNA reads TGTGCCAGCAGCCTGGGACAGGCCCTCGGAAACACCATATATTTT. As protein: CASSLGQALGNTIYF. The full variable domain, rest sourced from reference TRBV5-4 and TRBJ1-3, is ETGVTQSPTHLIKTRGQQVTLRCSSQSGHNTVSWYQQALGQGPQFIFQYYREEENGRGNFPPRFSGLQFPNYSSELNVNALELDDSALYLCASSLGQALGNTIYFGEGSWLTVV.

The rearrangement joins TRBV5-1 to TRBJ1-1, with TRBD1 matching 7 bases. V lost 4 bases, J lost 5 bases, and 11 bases stayed unmatched. CDR3 length: 15 residues. CDR1 and CDR2 (germline): SGHRS, YFSETQ. The CDR3 region has the DNA TGCGCCAGCAGCCCCGAGACAGGGCTTGGGACTGAAGCTTTCTTT. Its protein product is CASSPETGLGTEAFF. Complete variable domain (other parts from reference TRBV5-1 and TRBJ1-1): KAGVTQTPRYLIKTRGQQVTLSCSPISGHRSVSWYQQTPGQGLQFLFEYFSETQRNKGNFPGRFSGRQFSNSRSEMNVSTLELGDSALYLCASSPETGLGTEAFFGQGTRLTVV.

This clone occurred once. This chain connects TRBV19 to TRBJ2-7; D possibly corresponds to TRBD1 (5 bases). Trimming cost V 7 bases and J 4 bases, with 8 bases left between them. This CDR3 region has 11 residues. Germline V gene lookup returns CDR1 LNHDA and CDR2 SQIVND (reference sequence). Written as DNA, the CDR3 is TGTGCCAGTATGAAGGGGTACGAGCAGTACTTC. Translating it yields CASMKGYEQYF.

The V gene is TRBV5-6, the J gene TRBJ2-3; 10 positions match TRBD2. V trimming: 0 bases; J trimming: 9 bases; junction bases outside the gene matches: 10. CDR1 is SGHDT, CDR2 YYEEEE, per germline. The CDR3 sequence is 16 residues long. The CDR3 sequence: CASSLVSSGGGVTQYF. The CDR3 DNA reads as TGTGCCAGCAGCTTGGTGTCTAGCGGGGGAGGAGTCACGCAGTATTTT.

This chain joins TRBV30 and TRBJ2-2, with D possibly matching TRBD1 (6 bases). The germline CDR1 and CDR2 sequences are GTSNPN and SVGIG (reference sequence). The CDR3 runs 14 residues. V lost 7 bases and J 0 bases, leaving 12 bases between the germline ends. The CDR3 bases are TGTGCCTCCGGACAGCCTTCGAACACCGGGGAGCTGTTTTTT. Translation gives CASGQPSNTGELFF.

This clone was detected only once. The rearrangement uses TRBV9 and TRBJ1-4; D gene ambiguous. Germline V gene data show CDR1 as SGDLS and CDR2 as YYNGEE. V was cut by 4 bases and J by 3 bases, with 10 bases left in between. The CDR3 length is 14 residues. CDR3 DNA: TGTGCCAGCAGCCCCACACCAGCTAATGAAAAACTGTTTTTT. This encodes CASSPTPANEKLFF.